This T cell receptor (beta chain) derives from a study of response to subunit inactivated influenza vaccine. Study-level points and caveats: Each seasonal influenza vaccination, the authors suggested, recruits few new T cells.

MiXCR, run by TCRdb on the RT-PCR reads, gives a single entry per CDR3 protein. In the table there are approximately 530,000 distinct CDR3 sequences, 7.6% of which are singletons. Worth noting for this clonotype: Its target is unknown.

The junction had 10 bases not matched to a gene; V was cut back by 2 bases and J by 5 bases. This CDR3 region has 16 residues. Germline V gene sequence: CDR1 MGHRA, CDR2 YSYEKL. The receptor was derived from a man aged 50 to 75 who received an inactivated influenza vaccine. The chain recombines TRBV4-1 with TRBJ2-5, with 8 bases identical to TRBD1. Sequenced material: PBMCs from blood, taken around 2 years after vaccination. Written as DNA, the CDR3 is TGCGCCAGCAGCCAAACGGACAGGGCCTTGGGGGAGACCCAGTACTTC. Residues: CASSQTDRALGETQYF.